This TCR beta chain was obtained from a study of monozygotic twins with inflammatory bowel disease. Study findings and constraints: Immunosuppressive treatments differing between patients may have added repertoire variability.

TCRdb re-called the 5' RACE reads, yielding one record per CDR3 amino acid sequence without DNA. Its listing shows approximately 40,000 distinct CDR3 sequences. The V gene's germline CDR1 is SGHRS and CDR2 YFSETQ. The CDR3 is 16 residues long. Comment on this clonotype: The antigen is unknown.

The chain employs TRBV5-1 and TRBJ2-3; TCRdb picks TRBD1, but there is no DNA to check that call. Sequenced material: blood. This TCR was recovered from a human donor with ulcerative colitis or Crohn's disease, or a healthy co-twin of an affected twin (not recorded which). CDR3 amino acids: CASSPGTGVGTDTQYF.